The 20 T cell receptor beta chains below were found in one sample sequenced in a study of cytomegalovirus exposure and HLA in healthy donors. PCR employed 60 Vbeta and 13 Jbeta primers. Repertoires were generated with immunoSEQ multiplex PCR, while TCRdb's copy carries only in-frame clones and drops some. The sample's table shows about 65,000 clones. The specimen sequenced was PBMCs. All receptors derive from a boy aged 5-17 years in good health and CMV-seronegative.

On this clone: The same CDR3 also results from other DNA sequences found in this sample. The rearrangement links TRBV7-9 to TRBJ1-1; weak D call: TRBD1 (5 bases). The CDR3 is made up of 13 amino acids. CDR1 is SEHNR, CDR2 FQNEAQ, per germline (reference sequence). Trimming removed 2 bases at V and 2 bases at J, with 6 bases between. The CDR3 DNA sequence: TGTGCCAGCAGCTTACAGGGTAACACTGAAGCTTTCTTT. Its protein product is CASSLQGNTEAFF.

V and J are TRBV27 and TRBJ1-2; D is possibly TRBD1 (5 bases). The CDR3 is made up of 13 amino acids. The V and J ends lost 0 bases and 14 bases respectively, with 16 bases between them. Per germline, CDR1 MNHEY and CDR2 SMNVEV (reference sequence). In DNA form, the CDR3 reads TGTGCCAGCAGTTTATCGGGGCAGGGCTGGGATACCTTC. Its translation: CASSLSGQGWDTF.

V gene TRBV5-6 combines with J gene TRBJ1-4; 9 bases agree with TRBD1. Trimming at V came to 0 bases and at J to 10 bases, leaving 10 bases not matched to a gene. Germline V gene data show CDR1 as SGHDT and CDR2 as YYEEEE. The CDR3 has 16 amino acids. The CDR3 bases are TGTGCCAGCAGCTTGGATCTACAGGGGGCTTCCCGAAAACTGTTTTTT. This encodes CASSLDLQGASRKLFF. Full variable domain (rest looked up from reference TRBV5-6 and TRBJ1-4): DAGVTQSPTHLIKTRGQQVTLRCSPKSGHDTVSWYQQALGQGPQFIFQYYEEEERQRGNFPDRFSGHQFPNYSSELNVNALLLGDSALYLCASSLDLQGASRKLFFGSGTQLSVL.

V is TRBV11-1 and J is TRBJ2-7, with 9 bases identical to TRBD2. V lost 5 bases, J lost 4 bases, and 9 bases stayed unmatched. The CDR3 is 15 amino acids. Germline-derived CDR1 and CDR2 are SGHAT and FQDESV (reference sequence). CDR3 bases: TGTGCCAGCAGCCCCGAGTCGGGACTAGCATACGAGCAGTACTTC. This sequence encodes CASSPESGLAYEQYF.

The chain couples TRBV12-5 to TRBJ2-1; a possible D gene is TRBD2 (6 bases). Germline-derived CDR1 and CDR2 are LGHNT and FRNRAP. V was shortened by 6 bases and J by 8 bases, with 8 bases between the two germline ends. The CDR3 has 11 residues. The DNA for the CDR3 is TGTGCTAGTGGGGAGGGAGATGAGCAGTTCTTC. Translated, it gives CASGEGDEQFF.

The V call is TRBV9, the J call TRBJ1-1; no reliable D call. There are 12 residues in the CDR3. Trimming took off 3 bases at V and 3 bases at J, with 6 bases between the two ends. In germline, CDR1 is SGDLS, CDR2 YYNGEE. For the CDR3, the DNA is TGTGCCAGCAGCGCCTCTGACACTGAAGCTTTCTTT. Protein: CASSASDTEAFF.

V and J are TRBV6-1 and TRBJ1-3; unclear D gene. The CDR3 has 14 residues. Trimming removed 6 bases from V and 4 bases from J, with 13 bases in between. Germline CDR1 is MNHNS and CDR2 is SASEGT. CDR3 residues: CASSQVVNGNTIYF. The DNA for the CDR3 is TGTGCCAGCAGCCAGGTAGTAAACGGAAACACCATATATTTT.

The CDR3 bases are TGTGCCAGCAGCCCTCCCCGGTCTGACGAGCAGTACTTC. Translating it yields CASSPPRSDEQYF. The rearrangement links TRBV5-4 to TRBJ2-7; D gene unclear. The germline gives CDR1 SGHNT, CDR2 YYREEE (reference sequence). This CDR3 is built from 13 residues. The V and J ends lost 4 bases and 5 bases respectively, with 13 bases between them.

The chain recombines TRBV5-8 with TRBJ1-3; 8 bases fit TRBD1. Germline V gene sequence: CDR1 SGHTS, CDR2 YDEGEE. The V gene end was trimmed by 3 bases and the J gene end by 7 bases; junction bases not matched to a gene: 6. The CDR3 has 14 amino acids. This CDR3 is CASSSWTGINTIYF. Here the CDR3 DNA reads TGTGCCAGCAGCTCCTGGACAGGGATTAACACCATATATTTT.

This sequence joins TRBV30 and TRBJ2-1, with D possibly TRBD2 on 5 matching bases. V lost 8 bases to trimming and J lost 0 bases, with 17 bases between them. This CDR3 contains 15 residues. Germline-derived CDR1 and CDR2 are GTSNPN and SVGIG (reference sequence). The CDR3 region is CAVGRTQSSYNEQFF. The DNA of the CDR3 is TGTGCCGTTGGCCGGACTCAAAGCTCCTACAATGAGCAGTTCTTC. Based on the CDR3 plus reference TRBV30 and TRBJ2-1, the full variable domain is SQTIHQWPATLVQPVGSPLSLECTVEGTSNPNLYWYRQAAGRGLQLLFYSVGIGQISSEVPQNLSASRPQDRQFILSSKKLLLSDSGFYLCAVGRTQSSYNEQFFGPGTRLTVL.

The V gene is TRBV11-3, the J gene TRBJ2-5, with TRBD2 matching 8 bases. The CDR3 extends over 14 amino acids. The V segment lost 5 bases and the J segment 5 bases; nucleotides outside the gene matches: 7. Germline V gene lookup returns CDR1 SGHNT and CDR2 YENEEA. The chain's CDR3 is CASSPGGARETQYF. In DNA, the CDR3 is TGTGCCAGCAGCCCGGGGGGGGCGAGGGAGACCCAGTACTTC. Based on the CDR3 plus reference TRBV11-3 and TRBJ2-5, the full variable domain is EAGVVQSPRYKIIEKKQPVAFWCNPISGHNTLYWYLQNLGQGPELLIRYENEEAVDDSQLPKDRFSAERLKGVDSTLKIQPAELGDSAVYLCASSPGGARETQYFGPGTRLLVL.

This sequence joins TRBV6-5 and TRBJ1-2, with no clear D. The CDR3 runs 15 residues. The V gene lost 2 bases and the J gene lost 0 bases, with 10 bases spanning the gap. CDR1 is MNHEY and CDR2 is SVGAGI in the germline V gene. As DNA, the CDR3 is TGTGCCAGCAGTTACGGGAGCCTAACTAACTATGGCTACACCTTC. Translated: CASSYGSLTNYGYTF.

The chain links TRBV28 to TRBJ1-1, with 10 bases fitting TRBD1. J gave up 3 bases and V 4 bases, and 2 bases lay outside the gene matches. Germline V CDR1 and CDR2: MDHEN, SYDVKM. The CDR3 totals 14 residues. The CDR3 DNA reads as TGTGCCAGCAGTTCGACAGGGGGCGACACTGAAGCTTTCTTT. It encodes CASSSTGGDTEAFF.

The rearrangement uses TRBV5-3 and TRBJ2-3, with D unclear. TRBV5-3 is annotated as an ORF whose role is uncertain. The CDR3 totals 13 residues. The V gene lost 1 base and the J gene lost 1 base, with 4 bases spanning the gap. The CDR3 region is CARSLHCTDTQYF. The CDR3 DNA is TGTGCCAGAAGCTTGCATTGCACAGATACGCAGTATTTT.

The J gene is TRBJ1-2, the V gene TRBV10-3; 7 positions agree with TRBD1. CDR3 length: 13 residues. J lost 5 bases, V lost 6 bases, and 6 bases had no gene match. From germline, CDR1 is ENHRY and CDR2 SYGVKD. In DNA, the CDR3 is TGTGCCATCAGCGGAGACAGGGTGTATGGCTACACCTTC. This sequence encodes CAISGDRVYGYTF.

The J gene is TRBJ1-3, the V gene TRBV19; D gene ambiguous. This CDR3 is 14 amino acids long. CDR1 is LNHDA and CDR2 is SQIVND in the germline V gene (reference sequence). The V and J ends lost 2 bases and 2 bases respectively, with 7 bases between them. The CDR3 loop reads CASSIQVAGNTIYF. Written as DNA, the CDR3 is TGTGCCAGTAGTATACAGGTTGCTGGAAACACCATATATTTT.

The chain links TRBV20-1 to TRBJ2-5, with D uncertain. The length of the CDR3 is 11 residues. Trimming left V 3 bases short and J 4 bases short, with 6 bases between. Per germline, CDR1 DFQATT and CDR2 SNEGSKA (reference sequence). CDR3 DNA: TGCAGTGCTAGTTTGGCAGAGACCCAGTACTTC. It translates to CSASLAETQYF.

The chain combines TRBV4-3 with TRBJ2-1, with TRBD2 matching 9 bases. The length of the CDR3 is 15 residues. Per the germline V gene, CDR1 is LGHNA and CDR2 is YSLEER. V lost 0 bases to trimming and J lost 6 bases; unmatched junction nucleotides: 3. Here the CDR3 DNA reads TGCGCCAGCAGCCAAGATAGCGGGAGTACCAATGAGCAGTTCTTC. Its protein product is CASSQDSGSTNEQFF.

The CDR3 region has the DNA TGTGCCAGCAGTATGGGACAGGGGAACACTGAAGCTTTCTTT. It yields the protein CASSMGQGNTEAFF. The chain uses TRBV27 and TRBJ1-1, with 9 bases identical to TRBD1. Germline-derived CDR1 and CDR2 are MNHEY and SMNVEV (reference sequence). The length of the CDR3 is 14 residues. Germline trimming cut 5 bases from V and 1 base from J; bases unmatched to any gene: 2.

This chain uses TRBV5-1 with TRBJ2-2, with 7 bases matching TRBD1. The CDR3 is made up of 14 amino acids. Unmatched junction bases numbered 3, after V lost 2 bases and J lost 5 bases. Germline lookup yields CDR1 SGHRS and CDR2 YFSETQ. The CDR3 region has the DNA TGCGCCAGCAGCTTTGAACAGGGGACCGGGGAGCTGTTTTTT. Translation: CASSFEQGTGELFF.